Sequencing of this T cell receptor (beta chain) was carried out in a study of T-cell memory formation after mild COVID-19. Overall study results and limits: Detection of some responders pre-infection suggested pre-existing cross-reactive memory T cells participated. Of the contracting clones, CD4+ ones lay mainly in CM and EM, and CD8+ ones in EMRA.

TCRdb reanalysed the 5' RACE reads using MiXCR and keeps one entry per CDR3 protein. The data hold around 420,000 distinct CDR3 sequences, with approximately 24% observed a single time. Comments on this clonotype: Its antigen is not known.

Unmatched junction bases numbered 4, after V lost 3 bases and J lost 9 bases. The CDR3 has 14 residues. Germline-derived CDR1 and CDR2 are LNHNV and YYDKDF (reference sequence). This TCR came from an adult woman who had mild COVID-19 (a few samples of this study predate the infection). Cell type and time point are not known. Sequencing was performed on PBMCs or a T cell subset sorted from them (not recorded which). The chain recombines TRBV15 with TRBJ1-6; 8 bases fit TRBD1. The CDR3 protein is CATSRDREFSPLHF. The CDR3 DNA follows: TGTGCCACCAGCAGGGACAGGGAGTTTTCACCCCTCCACTTT.